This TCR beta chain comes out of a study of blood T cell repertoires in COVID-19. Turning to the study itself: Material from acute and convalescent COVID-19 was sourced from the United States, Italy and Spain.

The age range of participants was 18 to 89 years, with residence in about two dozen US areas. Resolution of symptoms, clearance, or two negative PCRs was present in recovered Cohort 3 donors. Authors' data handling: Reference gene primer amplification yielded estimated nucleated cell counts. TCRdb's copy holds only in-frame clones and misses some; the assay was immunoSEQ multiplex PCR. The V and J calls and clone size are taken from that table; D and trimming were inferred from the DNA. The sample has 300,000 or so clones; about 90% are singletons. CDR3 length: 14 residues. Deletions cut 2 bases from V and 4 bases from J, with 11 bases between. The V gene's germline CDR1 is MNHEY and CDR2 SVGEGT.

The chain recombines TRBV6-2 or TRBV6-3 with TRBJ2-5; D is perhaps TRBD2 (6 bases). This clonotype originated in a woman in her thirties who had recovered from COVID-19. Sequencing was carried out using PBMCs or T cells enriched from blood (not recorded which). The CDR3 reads CASSYPPGGETQYF. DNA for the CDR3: TGTGCCAGCAGTTACCCCCCCGGGGGAGAGACCCAGTACTTC.